This record covers a single T cell receptor (beta chain). Its antigen is not known. These data originate in a study of T cell responses to AZD1222 COVID-19 vaccine. The wider study: Second-dose groups at about 4 or about 12 weeks were pooled.

The data were produced by immunoSEQ multiplex PCR, yet TCRdb's version contains in-frame clones alone and is incomplete. This sample yields some 120,000 clones, of which 86% are seen a single time; 9.5% to 15% belongs to the top ten. General study results and limits: Increases in Spike-specific TCR breadth and depth were seen after two AZD1222 doses. Donors were largely white British and mainly female; clonal diversity was possibly underestimated. Seropositivity was recorded at baseline in only a handful of AZD1222 recipients.

This CDR3 has 17 amino acids. After removal of 2 bases from V and 2 bases from J, the junction contained 8 bases not matched to a gene. CDR1 and CDR2 from the germline V gene are SGHTA and FQGNSA. The sample was peripheral blood, taken on day 0 of AZD1222 vaccination. This clonotype was obtained from an adult in good health. V gene TRBV7-2 combines with J gene TRBJ2-5, with TRBD2 matching 10 bases. The CDR3 nucleotides are TGTGCCAGCAGCTTAAGGTTTATACTAGCGGGGCAAGAGACCCAGTACTTC. Translated: CASSLRFILAGQETQYF.